The subject of this entry is one T cell receptor beta chain. The antigen is undetermined. Constant-segment primers served in 5'RACE that generated TCR alpha and TCR beta cDNA libraries bearing sample barcodes and UMIs. TCRdb reprocessed the 5' RACE reads with MiXCR, giving one entry per CDR3 protein. Of roughly 400,000 distinct CDR3 sequences listed, approximately 16% were seen once; the top ten hold roughly 21%. The sample comes from a study of T-cell memory formation after mild COVID-19. As for the study in general: The TCR clusters were mostly specific to one donor.

Study-wide points: Contracting CD4+ clones lay largely in CM and EM, with CD8+ ones residing in EMRA. Memory sampled before infection contained some responding clones, suggesting cross-reactive memory joined.

Sequenced: PBMCs or a T cell subset sorted from them (not recorded which). This TCR came from a young man who had mild COVID-19 (a few samples of this study predate the infection). Cell type and time point are not known.

This CDR3 is CASSPRRTLGSSGNTIYF. In nucleotides, the CDR3 is TGTGCCAGCAGTCCCAGGCGAACATTGGGGAGCTCTGGAAACACCATATATTTT. The rearrangement links TRBV12-3 or TRBV12-4 to TRBJ1-3; D remains ambiguous. The CDR3 sequence is 18 residues long. V gave up 5 bases and J gave up 0 bases, with 20 bases separating them.